This is a list of T cell receptor beta chains from one sample in a study of cytotoxic CD8 clonotypes in ibrutinib-treated CLL. TCRdb's table, derived via immunoSEQ multiplex PCR, lists solely in-frame clones and lacks some. The table records 65,000 to 95,000 clones, 86% of them present only once. The specimen comprised PBMCs, sampled before ibrutinib treatment. These receptors originate from a human donor with chronic lymphocytic leukemia. Each CDR3 is given with its conserved first and last residue. Fields, in order: J gene, V gene, D gene, CDR3 protein, CDR3 DNA. The D gene is left open where the match is weak.

j_call: TRBJ2-2
v_call: TRBV6-5
d_call: -
cdr3_aa: CASSQTRRTGELFF
cdr3_nt: TGTGCCAGCAGTCAGACTAGACGTACCGGGGAGCTGTTTTTT

j_call: TRBJ2-5
v_call: TRBV4-2
d_call: TRBD2
cdr3_aa: CASRRLAADPETQYF
cdr3_nt: TGTGCCAGCAGACGACTAGCGGCGGACCCAGAGACCCAGTACTTC

j_call: TRBJ2-1
v_call: TRBV7-9
d_call: TRBD2
cdr3_aa: CASSPSPRTSGRVREQFF
cdr3_nt: TGTGCCAGCAGCCCGAGCCCCCGGACTAGCGGGAGGGTAAGGGAGCAGTTCTTC

j_call: TRBJ2-7
v_call: TRBV7-2
d_call: TRBD2
cdr3_aa: CASSFRLALYEQYF
cdr3_nt: TGTGCCAGCAGCTTTCGACTAGCGCTATACGAGCAGTACTTC

j_call: TRBJ1-3
v_call: TRBV7-6
d_call: -
cdr3_aa: CASSLEGITRPFFSGNTIYF
cdr3_nt: TGTGCCAGCAGCTTAGAGGGTATAACCCGGCCGTTCTTCTCTGGAAACACCATATATTTT

j_call: TRBJ1-1
v_call: TRBV5-1
d_call: -
cdr3_aa: CASSLDQDGNTEAFF
cdr3_nt: TGCGCCAGCAGCTTGGATCAGGATGGGAATACTGAAGCTTTCTTT

j_call: TRBJ1-1
v_call: TRBV18
d_call: TRBD1
cdr3_aa: CASSPVTGRNTEAFF
cdr3_nt: TGTGCCAGCTCACCAGTGACAGGGCGGAACACTGAAGCTTTCTTT

j_call: TRBJ2-2
v_call: TRBV30
d_call: TRBD1
cdr3_aa: CAWSGDRGQTGELFF
cdr3_nt: TGTGCCTGGAGTGGAGACAGGGGGCAAACCGGGGAGCTGTTTTTT

j_call: TRBJ2-1
v_call: TRBV5-4
d_call: TRBD2
cdr3_aa: CASSLGLREGSYNEQFF
cdr3_nt: TGTGCCAGCAGCTTGGGATTGCGGGAGGGGTCTTACAATGAGCAGTTCTTC

j_call: TRBJ2-2
v_call: TRBV7-3
d_call: -
cdr3_aa: CASSRDMNTGELFF
cdr3_nt: TGTGCCAGCAGCCGGGACATGAACACCGGGGAGCTGTTTTTT

j_call: TRBJ2-7
v_call: TRBV12-5
d_call: -
cdr3_aa: CASGLDMGGLYEQYF
cdr3_nt: TGTGCTAGTGGTTTGGATATGGGGGGGCTCTACGAGCAGTACTTC